The following is a TCR beta chain sequence with its context. Its antigen is not known. The table came from immunoSEQ multiplex PCR; TCRdb's copy has only in-frame clones and leaves some out. The sample has some 97,000 clones; about 91% are singletons. This sample stems from a study of siplizumab effects on memory and regulatory T cells. CDR1 and CDR2 from the germline V gene are SGHTA and FQGNSA. The CDR3 length is 15 residues. V lost 3 bases and J 0 bases, leaving 10 bases between the germline ends. General study points: Under siplizumab, alloreactive sequences traced to unstimulated CD4+ memory cells were significantly reduced. Suppressive capability of dividing Tregs from siplizumab cultures went unverified. Most proliferating CD4+ or CD8+ clones, roughly 75-97%, had no naive or memory assignment. In siplizumab conditions, mappable alloreactive CD4+ clones averaged 68.8% Treg-derived, against around 28% in controls.

This chain uses TRBV7-2 with TRBJ2-3, with D possibly being TRBD1 or TRBD2 (5 bases each). Input material: CD4+ T cells sorted from blood. This clonotype was sampled from a human donor in good health. CDR3 loop: CASSLRGASTDTQYF. As DNA, the CDR3 is TGTGCCAGCAGCTTGAGGGGTGCTAGCACAGATACGCAGTATTTT.